Listed below are T cell receptor beta chains from one sample, sequenced in a study of T-cell memory formation after mild COVID-19. TCRdb ran MiXCR on the 5' RACE reads and lists one entry per CDR3 protein. The table lists about 170,000 distinct CDR3 sequences, 10% to 15% of them singletons. What was sequenced was PBMCs or a T cell subset sorted from them (not recorded which). The receptors shown here come from a man younger than 30 who had mild COVID-19 (a few samples of this study predate the infection). Cell type and time point are not known. Each CDR3 is given with its conserved first and last residue.

v_gene	j_gene	CDR3aa
TRBV3-1	TRBJ2-3	CASSPTLAGRTDTQYF
TRBV7-9	TRBJ2-1	CASSRGDGSYNEQFF
TRBV7-2	TRBJ2-1	CASSATRGLYNEQFF
TRBV20-1	TRBJ1-6	CSARASSYNSPLHF
TRBV6-1	TRBJ1-5	CASSEVRGDPQHF
TRBV7-9	TRBJ2-1	CASSLPFGQPREQFF
TRBV5-1	TRBJ1-1	CASSRDRTEAFF
TRBV27	TRBJ1-1	CASSWGQGGAEAFF
TRBV2	TRBJ1-2	CASSATGRNYGYTF
TRBV5-8	TRBJ1-6	CASSLAGWGAGSPLHF
TRBV7-2	TRBJ2-5	CASSLEGGRKTQYF
TRBV5-1	TRBJ2-7	CASSLYRLADEQYF
TRBV9	TRBJ2-1	CASSADRGPDNEQFF
TRBV6-1	TRBJ1-5	CASSRDRGPGNQPQHF
TRBV6-5	TRBJ2-3	CASSYSPGDTQYF
TRBV11-2	TRBJ1-2	CASSLDSGTGPYGYTF
TRBV15	TRBJ2-7	CATSRDAGYEQYF
TRBV14	TRBJ1-2	CASSQGKSGGYYGYTF
TRBV6-6	TRBJ2-5	CASRLTFGETQYF
TRBV21-1	TRBJ2-5	CASSKVRAGETQYF
TRBV5-1	TRBJ1-2	CASSLGTAYYGYTF
TRBV7-9	TRBJ2-3	CASSPSGRPEDTQYF
TRBV5-1	TRBJ2-3	CASSLESSTDTQYF
TRBV7-2	TRBJ1-5	CASSLWGRSNQPQHF
TRBV3-1	TRBJ2-2	CASRDRLAGENTGELFF
TRBV18	TRBJ2-7	CASSPGVGRGGDEQYF
TRBV4-1	TRBJ1-5	CASSQQLSTGNQPQLF
TRBV20-1	TRBJ1-5	CSASRRDTAHQPQHF
TRBV12-3/TRBV12-4	TRBJ1-5	CASSLMGQGNQPQHF
TRBV20-1	TRBJ2-2	CSAREGTGELFF
TRBV6-1	TRBJ2-1	CASTGRAGGAVNEQFF
TRBV28	TRBJ2-5	CASRRGGGHQETQYF
TRBV20-1	TRBJ2-7	CSARAAILDEQYF
TRBV20-1	TRBJ2-3	CSGNSRGFATQYF
TRBV4-1	TRBJ1-6	CASSQARQRNSPLHF
TRBV20-1	TRBJ1-5	CSAPYEGQGNQPQHF
TRBV20-1	TRBJ2-5	CSARGGPQETQYF
TRBV7-2	TRBJ1-6	CASRLGQGYNSPLHF
TRBV7-8	TRBJ1-6	CASSLQGGSSNSPLHF
TRBV7-3	TRBJ1-2	CASSPGTGRPEGYTF
TRBV7-9	TRBJ2-3	CASSPTSGGTDTQYF